A selection of T cell receptor beta chains follows, all from one sample in a study of shared clonotypes between healthy human individuals. The assay was immunoSEQ multiplex PCR, and TCRdb's table has in-frame clones only and misses some. The sample has about half a million clones; roughly 78% are singletons. The sequencing sample was made of PBMCs. The receptors were gathered from a woman aged 40 to 49 in good health. Some clones in this sample may be carry-over from other donors' samples. Each CDR3 is given with its conserved first and last residue. The order of the fields is CDR3 DNA, CDR3 protein, clone size, J gene, V gene, D gene. A D gene is named only where the DNA matches it firmly. Only part of the rows carry a size: once, few, many, or a class if the clone is expanded.

TGCAGCGTGGGGAGGGGGGCTAACTATGGCTACACCTTC | CSVGRGANYGYTF | NA | TRBJ1-2 | TRBV29-1 | NA
TGTGCCAGCTCAACCTACAATCAGCCCCAGCATTTT | CASSTYNQPQHF | few | TRBJ1-5 | TRBV18 | NA
TGTGCCAGCAGCGTAGATAGGGGGTACACCGGGGAGCTGTTTTTT | CASSVDRGYTGELFF | NA | TRBJ2-2 | TRBV9 | NA
TGTGCCAGCAGCCGAAGCGGGGGGGTCGGGGAAAAACTGTTTTTT | CASSRSGGVGEKLFF | once | TRBJ1-4 | TRBV2 | NA
TGCGCCAGCAGCTTGGACGTGCCTTCCTACGAGCAGTACTTC | CASSLDVPSYEQYF | NA | TRBJ2-7 | TRBV5-1 | NA
TGTGCCACCAGCATCGCGAGCGGGGGCACTGAAGCTTTCTTT | CATSIASGGTEAFF | NA | TRBJ1-1 | TRBV15 | NA
TGTGCCAGCAGCGTGAGGGGGTTGGGGAACACTGAAGCTTTCTTT | CASSVRGLGNTEAFF | NA | TRBJ1-1 | TRBV9 | NA
TGTGCCAGCAGCTTGGTGGCGGGAGGGACCGGGGAGCTGTTTTTT | CASSLVAGGTGELFF | few | TRBJ2-2 | TRBV7-9 | TRBD2
TGTGCCAGCAGGGTGGGCAATGAGCAGTTCTTC | CASRVGNEQFF | NA | TRBJ2-1 | TRBV6-5 | NA
TGCGCCAGCAGCCCAAGACATCTCTCTGGAAACACCATATATTTT | CASSPRHLSGNTIYF | NA | TRBJ1-3 | TRBV4-1 | NA
TGTGCCAGCAGCTTATGGGCTAGCGGAAAGACCGGGGAGCTGTTTTTT | CASSLWASGKTGELFF | NA | TRBJ2-2 | TRBV7-3 | TRBD2
TGTGCCAGCAGTGGGGCACAGGGAAACATTCAGTACTTC | CASSGAQGNIQYF | NA | TRBJ2-4 | TRBV2 | NA
TGTGCCAGCAGCGCAGGGGGTAGGACTGAAGCTTTCTTT | CASSAGGRTEAFF | NA | TRBJ1-1 | TRBV7-9 | TRBD1
TGTGCCTGGAGTTTGGGGACTAGCGTCAGCAATGAGCAGTTCTTC | CAWSLGTSVSNEQFF | NA | TRBJ2-1 | TRBV30 | TRBD2
TGTGCCAGCAGCTCGGGACAGCCTAATGAAAAACTGTTTTTT | CASSSGQPNEKLFF | NA | TRBJ1-4 | TRBV7-9 | TRBD1
TGTGCCAGCAGCCCGGACCTGTCCTACGAGCAGTACTTC | CASSPDLSYEQYF | once | TRBJ2-7 | TRBV5-4 | NA
TGCGCCACCCACCCGGGACAGGGTGGGGCAGATACGCAGTATTTT | CATHPGQGGADTQYF | NA | TRBJ2-3 | TRBV4-1 | TRBD1
TGTGCCAGCAGCATACCCCCCGGGACAGGGGATTACGAGCAGTACTTC | CASSIPPGTGDYEQYF | NA | TRBJ2-7 | TRBV21-1 | NA
TGTGCCAGCAGGCCACTTTGGGGGACGAACACTGAAGCTTTCTTT | CASRPLWGTNTEAFF | NA | TRBJ1-1 | TRBV27 | NA
TGTGCCAGCAGCCAAGAGGGGCGACAGGGGGCATGGCAGCCCCAGCATTTT | CASSQEGRQGAWQPQHF | once | TRBJ1-5 | TRBV4-2 | TRBD1
TGTGCCAGCAGGAGGGTTCCAGGGGGCCGGGAAAAACTGTTTTTT | CASRRVPGGREKLFF | NA | TRBJ1-4 | TRBV6-1 | TRBD1
TGTGCCAGCAGCGTAGATGGGGGCACAGATACGCAGTATTTT | CASSVDGGTDTQYF | NA | TRBJ2-3 | TRBV9 | NA
TGTGCCTCCCTCACTACAGCGAACACCGGGGAGCTGTTTTTT | CASLTTANTGELFF | few | TRBJ2-2 | TRBV30 | NA
TGTGCCAGCTCACGTACAGGCAGTGAGCAGTTCTTC | CASSRTGSEQFF | NA | TRBJ2-1 | TRBV5-6 | NA
TGTGCCACCAGCATAGCTCAGGGGCGCCTCTATGGCTACACCTTC | CATSIAQGRLYGYTF | NA | TRBJ1-2 | TRBV15 | NA
TGTGCCTGGAGTCCAGCCTACGGACAGGGGGGTAATGAGCAGTTCTTC | CAWSPAYGQGGNEQFF | NA | TRBJ2-1 | TRBV30 | TRBD1
TGCAGCGTTGGTCGGGACGAAGATACGCAGTATTTT | CSVGRDEDTQYF | NA | TRBJ2-3 | TRBV29-1 | NA